This TCR beta chain comes out of a study of T cell repertoires in ileal Crohn's disease. The overall study: M6 samples are neoterminal ileum biopsies from postoperative colonoscopy. Findings and caveats of the study: Active smokers at surgery had more clonal expansions than non-smokers. Sorted CD8 T cells held more high-frequency clones than CD4. Clonality above 26.8% at surgery always came with endoscopic recurrence.

The ends lost 4 bases at V and 10 bases at J; junction bases unmatched: 14. The CDR3 spans 15 residues. CDR1 SQVTM and CDR2 ANQGSEA come from the germline V gene. On this clone: What it recognizes is unknown.

Time point: neoterminal ileum biopsy at postoperative endoscopy, about 6 months after surgery. The protocol was immunoSEQ multiplex PCR, while the TCRdb copy is restricted to in-frame clones and leaves out a portion. Altogether about 12,000 clones are present, roughly 80% being singletons, with the ten largest covering 17%. Material: ileal tissue. This TCR derives from an adult with Crohn's disease. This rearrangement joins TRBV29-1 to TRBJ2-1, with 9 bases that match TRBD2. CDR3 loop: CSVAPPAGGPLEQFF. In DNA, the CDR3 is TGCAGCGTTGCCCCCCCAGCGGGGGGACCTTTAGAGCAGTTCTTC.